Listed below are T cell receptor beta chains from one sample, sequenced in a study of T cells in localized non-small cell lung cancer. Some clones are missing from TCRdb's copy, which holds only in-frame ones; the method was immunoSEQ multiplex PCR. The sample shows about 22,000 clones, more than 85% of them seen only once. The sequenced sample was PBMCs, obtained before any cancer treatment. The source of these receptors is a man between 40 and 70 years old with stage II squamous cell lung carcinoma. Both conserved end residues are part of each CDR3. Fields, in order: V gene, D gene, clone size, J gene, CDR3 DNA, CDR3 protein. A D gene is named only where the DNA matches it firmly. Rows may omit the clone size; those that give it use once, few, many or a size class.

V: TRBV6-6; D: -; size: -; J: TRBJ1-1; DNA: TGTGCCAGCAGTTATAGGGCATGGGCTGAAGCTTTCTTT; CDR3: CASSYRAWAEAFF
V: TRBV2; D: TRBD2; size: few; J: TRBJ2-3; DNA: TGTGCCAGCATTCCGATTACTAGCGGGAGGTCAGATACGCAGTATTTT; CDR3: CASIPITSGRSDTQYF
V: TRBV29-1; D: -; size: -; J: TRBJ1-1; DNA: TGCAGCGTTGTGGTTGAGAACACTGAAGCTTTCTTT; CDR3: CSVVVENTEAFF
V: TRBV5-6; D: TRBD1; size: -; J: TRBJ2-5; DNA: TGTGCCAGCAGCGGCGGGACAGGGAGAGAGACCCAGTACTTC; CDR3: CASSGGTGRETQYF
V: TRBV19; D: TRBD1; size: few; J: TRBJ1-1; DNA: TGTGCCAGTACTTTGACCAGGGGGATTACTGAAGCTTTCTTT; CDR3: CASTLTRGITEAFF
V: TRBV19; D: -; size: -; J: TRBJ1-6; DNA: TGTGCCAGTAGTAGTGAGGCGGTTCGGAATAATTCACCCCTCCACTTT; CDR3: CASSSEAVRNNSPLHF
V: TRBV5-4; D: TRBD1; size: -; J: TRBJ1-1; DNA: TGTGCCAGCAGCCCAGGGGGGACACAGAACACTGAAGCTTTCTTT; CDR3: CASSPGGTQNTEAFF
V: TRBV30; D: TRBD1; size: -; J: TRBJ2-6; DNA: TGTGCCTGGAGTTGGGACAGGGGGACCGCTGGGGCCAACGTCCTGACTTTC; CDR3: CAWSWDRGTAGANVLTF
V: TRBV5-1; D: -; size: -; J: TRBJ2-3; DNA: TGCGCCAGCAGCAGGAGCACAGATACGCAGTATTTT; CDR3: CASSRSTDTQYF
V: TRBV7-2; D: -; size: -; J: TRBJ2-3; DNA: TGTGCCAGCAGCTTATGGGCGGACACGCAGTATTTT; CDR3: CASSLWADTQYF
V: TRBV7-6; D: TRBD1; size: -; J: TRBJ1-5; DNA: TGTGCCAGCAGCCCAACAGGGGACGATCAGCCCCAGCATTTT; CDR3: CASSPTGDDQPQHF
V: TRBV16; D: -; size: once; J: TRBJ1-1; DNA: TGTGCCAGCAGCCGCGAAGTGGAAGCTTTCTTT; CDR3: CASSREVEAFF
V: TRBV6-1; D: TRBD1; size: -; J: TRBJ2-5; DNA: TGTGCCAGCAGTGAAGCGTGGCAGGGGGCGATGACCCAGTACTTC; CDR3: CASSEAWQGAMTQYF
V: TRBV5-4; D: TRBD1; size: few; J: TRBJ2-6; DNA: TGTGCCAGCAGCCCCGGACAGGGTGCCGGGGCCAACGTCCTGACTTTC; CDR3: CASSPGQGAGANVLTF
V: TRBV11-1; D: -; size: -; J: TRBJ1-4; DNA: TGTGCCAGCAGCTTAGCGAGAGGGGAGGGAAATGAAAAACTGTTTTTT; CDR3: CASSLARGEGNEKLFF
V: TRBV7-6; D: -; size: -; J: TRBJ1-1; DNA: TGTGCCAGCAGCTTAGAGCAGGGTAGTACTGAAGCTTTCTTT; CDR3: CASSLEQGSTEAFF
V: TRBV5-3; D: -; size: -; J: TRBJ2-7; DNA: TGTGCCAGAAGCTGGGTCGGGACACACTACGAGCAGTACTTC; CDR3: CARSWVGTHYEQYF
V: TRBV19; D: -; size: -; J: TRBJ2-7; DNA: TGTGCCAGTAGTACGCCGAAAGCCTACGAGCAGTACTTC; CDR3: CASSTPKAYEQYF
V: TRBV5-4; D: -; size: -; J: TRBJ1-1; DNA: TGTGCCAGCAGCTCTAGTGAGATTGAAGCTTTCTTT; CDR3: CASSSSEIEAFF
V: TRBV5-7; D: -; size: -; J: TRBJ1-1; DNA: TGTGCCAGCAGCCTCAAACTTTGGGGGAAGAACACTGAAGCTTTCTTT; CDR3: CASSLKLWGKNTEAFF
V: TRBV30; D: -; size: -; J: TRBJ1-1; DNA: TGTGCCTGGAGTGTAAACAGGCACACTGAAGCTTTCTTT; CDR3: CAWSVNRHTEAFF